This TCR beta chain was documented in a study of beta chain features in type 1 diabetes. Study conclusions and caveats: Patients with Type 1 diabetes showed moderately but significantly shorter TCRB CDR3s in all four CD4+ subsets.

Since all of the isolated RNA was reverse transcribed, expressed TCRB transcripts were what got sequenced. Profiling relied on immunoSEQ multiplex PCR, and the TCRdb table lists in-frame clones only, not all of them. Of 600,000 to 700,000 clones in the sample, about an eighth were seen once. V shed 1 base and J 5 bases; nucleotides not matched to a gene: 2. This CDR3 spans 16 amino acids. Germline CDR1 and CDR2: SGHTA and FQGNSA. Note on this clone: Its antigen is not identified.

The chain recombines TRBV7-2 with TRBJ2-5; 15 positions match TRBD2. Sequenced material: naive CD4+ T cells from blood. The clonotype originates from a man under 40 with type 1 diabetes. CDR3 sequence: CASSLDGTSGGETQYF. DNA of the CDR3: TGTGCCAGCAGCTTAGATGGGACTAGCGGGGGGGAGACCCAGTACTTC.